The 6 T cell receptor beta chains given below trace back to one sample, sequenced in a study of cytomegalovirus exposure and HLA in healthy donors. Using immunoSEQ multiplex PCR, the repertoire was profiled, and TCRdb retains in-frame clones only, with some absent. The table includes 220,000 or so clones, over 80% detected once. The sequenced sample consisted of PBMCs. The source of these receptors is a woman aged 30 to 39 in good health and CMV-seropositive.

This clone was counted between two and nine times. The genes are TRBV7-3 and TRBJ1-2; D ambiguous. The ends were cut back, 1 base at V and 6 bases at J, with 9 bases in the middle. CDR1 is SGHTA and CDR2 is FQGTGA in the germline V gene. This CDR3 has 13 amino acids. DNA for the CDR3: TGTGCCAGCAGCTTAATCCCCGACGATGGCTACACCTTC. Translated, it gives CASSLIPDDGYTF.

This sequence joins TRBV30 and TRBJ2-7; 12 nucleotides match TRBD2. With V trimmed by 3 bases and J by 3 bases, 9 bases remained unmatched. From germline, CDR1 is GTSNPN and CDR2 SVGIG (reference sequence). The CDR3 totals 16 residues. Here the CDR3 reads CAWSEPLTSGSYEQYF. For the CDR3, the DNA is TGTGCCTGGAGCGAACCCTTGACTAGCGGGAGCTACGAGCAGTACTTC.

This clone has a handful of counts. The gene calls are TRBV6-5 and TRBJ1-2; no reliable D call. The germline gives CDR1 MNHEY, CDR2 SVGAGI. V lost 5 bases to trimming and J lost 4 bases, with 11 bases between them. The CDR3 has 13 residues. CDR3 protein: CASSQQFSYGYTF. The CDR3 DNA follows: TGTGCCAGCAGTCAGCAGTTTTCCTATGGCTACACCTTC.

The V gene is TRBV11-3, the J gene TRBJ2-3; 8 bases are shared with TRBD1. There are 15 residues in the CDR3. The germline gives CDR1 SGHNT, CDR2 YENEEA. V lost 10 bases, J lost 0 bases, and 9 bases stayed unmatched. CDR3 residues: CATSRQGPSTDTQYF. As DNA, the CDR3 is TGTGCCACTTCACGACAGGGGCCTAGCACAGATACGCAGTATTTT.

The V and J genes are TRBV27 and TRBJ2-3; 9 nucleotides line up with TRBD2. V dropped 0 bases and J dropped 1; count of bases not matched to a gene: 8. The CDR3 runs to 18 residues. Germline-derived CDR1 and CDR2 are MNHEY and SMNVEV (reference sequence). The CDR3 nucleotides read TGTGCCAGCAGTTTATCGGGCCTGCTAGCGGGACGCACAGATACGCAGTATTTT. Protein product: CASSLSGLLAGRTDTQYF.

The rearrangement joins TRBV5-1 to TRBJ1-1; D possibly corresponds to TRBD1 (6 bases). Germline V CDR1 and CDR2: SGHRS, YFSETQ. The CDR3 is 15 residues long. Trimming pared 5 bases from V and 3 bases from J, leaving 17 bases between. This CDR3 is CASRWVSRGDTEAFF. The CDR3 coding sequence is TGCGCCAGCAGATGGGTGAGCAGGGGAGACACTGAAGCTTTCTTT.